This TCR beta chain is drawn from a study of T cell responses to AZD1222 COVID-19 vaccine. Study-level points and caveats: Regions left unmutated in variants are reportedly the target of nearly half of spike-specific TCRs.

Concerning this clone itself: The antigen is unknown.

Profiled with immunoSEQ multiplex PCR; TCRdb holds only in-frame clones, not every one. This sample has 90,000 to 150,000 clones, with around 90% found just once. Trimming removed 3 bases from V and 0 bases from J, with 10 bases in between. Per germline, CDR1 SGDLS and CDR2 YYNGEE. This CDR3 has 15 residues. The chain is built from TRBV9 and TRBJ2-1; TRBD1 might be the D (5 bases). The sequenced sample was peripheral blood, obtained on day 0 of AZD1222 vaccination. The sequence came from an adult in good health. The CDR3 protein is CASSEGLHSYNEQFF. For the CDR3, the DNA is TGTGCCAGCAGCGAGGGGCTACACTCCTACAATGAGCAGTTCTTC. The full variable domain, its missing parts supplied by reference TRBV9 and TRBJ2-1, is DSGVTQTPKHLITATGQRVTLRCSPRSGDLSVYWYQQSLDQGLQFLIQYYNGEERAKGNILERFSAQQFPDLHSELNLSSLELGDSALYFCASSEGLHSYNEQFFGPGTRLTVL.